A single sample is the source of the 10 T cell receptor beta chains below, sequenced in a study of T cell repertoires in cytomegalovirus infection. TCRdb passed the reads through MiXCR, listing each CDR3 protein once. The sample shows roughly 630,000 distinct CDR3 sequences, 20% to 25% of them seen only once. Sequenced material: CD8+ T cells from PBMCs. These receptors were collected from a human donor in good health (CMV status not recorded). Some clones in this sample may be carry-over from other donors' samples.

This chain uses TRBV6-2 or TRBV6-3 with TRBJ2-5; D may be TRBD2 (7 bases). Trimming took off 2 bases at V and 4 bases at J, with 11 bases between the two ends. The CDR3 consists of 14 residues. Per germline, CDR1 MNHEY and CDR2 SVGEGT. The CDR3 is CASSYPGGRETQYF. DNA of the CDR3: TGTGCCAGCAGTTACCCGGGGGGCCGAGAGACCCAGTACTTC.

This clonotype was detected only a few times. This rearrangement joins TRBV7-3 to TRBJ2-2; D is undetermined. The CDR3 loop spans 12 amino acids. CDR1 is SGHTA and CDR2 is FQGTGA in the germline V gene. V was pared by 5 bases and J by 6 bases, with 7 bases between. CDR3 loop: CASSPMSGELFF. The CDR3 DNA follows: TGTGCCAGCAGCCCGATGTCCGGGGAGCTGTTTTTT. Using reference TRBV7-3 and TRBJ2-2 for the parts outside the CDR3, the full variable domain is GAGVSQTPSNKVTEKGKYVELRCDPISGHTALYWYRQSLGQGPEFLIYFQGTGAADDSGLPNDRFFAVRPEGSVSTLKIQRTERGDSAVYLCASSPMSGELFFGEGSRLTVL.

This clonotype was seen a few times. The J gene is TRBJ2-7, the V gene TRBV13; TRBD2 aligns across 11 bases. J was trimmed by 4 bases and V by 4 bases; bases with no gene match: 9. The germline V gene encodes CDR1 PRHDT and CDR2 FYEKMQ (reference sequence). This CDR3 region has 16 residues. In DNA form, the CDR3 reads TGTGCCAGCAGCTCGCGACTAGCGGGGAAAGGGTACGAGCAGTACTTC. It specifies CASSSRLAGKGYEQYF.

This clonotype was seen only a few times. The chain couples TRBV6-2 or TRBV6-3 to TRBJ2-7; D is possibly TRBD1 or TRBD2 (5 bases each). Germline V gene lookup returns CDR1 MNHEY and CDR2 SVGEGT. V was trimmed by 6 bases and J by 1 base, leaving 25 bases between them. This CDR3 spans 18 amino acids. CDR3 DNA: TGTGCCAGCAGCCACGCGGCGGGCATATCATCAGGGTCCTACGAGCAGTACGTC. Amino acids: CASSHAAGISSGSYEQYV.

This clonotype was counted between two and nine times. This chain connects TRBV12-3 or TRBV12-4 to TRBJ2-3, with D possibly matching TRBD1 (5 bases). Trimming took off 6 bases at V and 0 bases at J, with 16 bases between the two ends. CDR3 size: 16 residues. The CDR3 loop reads CASSFSQGYSTDTQYF. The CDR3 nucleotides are TGTGCCAGCAGCTTCAGCCAGGGATATAGCACAGATACGCAGTATTTT.

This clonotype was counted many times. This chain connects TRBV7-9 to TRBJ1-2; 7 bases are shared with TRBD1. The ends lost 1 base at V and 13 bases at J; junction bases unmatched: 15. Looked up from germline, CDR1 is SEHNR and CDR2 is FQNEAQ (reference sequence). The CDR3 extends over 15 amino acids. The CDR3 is CASSLGGFGQAACTF. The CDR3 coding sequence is TGTGCCAGCAGCTTAGGGGGCTTTGGACAGGCCGCTTGCACCTTC. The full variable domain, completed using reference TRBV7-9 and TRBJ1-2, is DTGVSQNPRHKITKRGQNVTFRCDPISEHNRLYWYRQTLGQGPEFLTYFQNEAQLEKSRLLSDRFSAERPKGSFSTLEIQRTEQGDSAMYLCASSLGGFGQAACTFGSGTRLTVV.

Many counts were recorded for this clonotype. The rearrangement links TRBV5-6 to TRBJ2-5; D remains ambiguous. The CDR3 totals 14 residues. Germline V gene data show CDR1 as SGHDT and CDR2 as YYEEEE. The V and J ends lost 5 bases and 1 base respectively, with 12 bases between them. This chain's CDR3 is CASSYGRPQETQYF. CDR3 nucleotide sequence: TGTGCCAGCAGTTATGGACGGCCCCAAGAGACCCAGTACTTC.

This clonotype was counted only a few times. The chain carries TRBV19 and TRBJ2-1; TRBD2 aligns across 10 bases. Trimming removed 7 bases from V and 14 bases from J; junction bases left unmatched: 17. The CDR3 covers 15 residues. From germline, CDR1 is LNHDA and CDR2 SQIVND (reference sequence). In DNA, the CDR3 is TGTGCCAGTAAAAATCAGCTAGCGGGGGACCCCGATGAGTTCTTC. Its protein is CASKNQLAGDPDEFF.

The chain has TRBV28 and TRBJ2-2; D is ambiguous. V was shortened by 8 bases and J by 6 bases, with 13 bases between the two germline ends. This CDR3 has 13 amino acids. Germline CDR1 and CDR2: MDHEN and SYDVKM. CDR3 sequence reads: CASCAVLAGELFF. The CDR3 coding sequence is TGTGCCAGCTGTGCCGTGTTGGCCGGGGAGCTGTTTTTT. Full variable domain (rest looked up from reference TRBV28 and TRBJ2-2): DVKVTQSSRYLVKRTGEKVFLECVQDMDHENMFWYRQDPGLGLRLIYFSYDVKMKEKGDIPEGYSVSREKKERFSLILESASTNQTSMYLCASCAVLAGELFFGEGSRLTVL.

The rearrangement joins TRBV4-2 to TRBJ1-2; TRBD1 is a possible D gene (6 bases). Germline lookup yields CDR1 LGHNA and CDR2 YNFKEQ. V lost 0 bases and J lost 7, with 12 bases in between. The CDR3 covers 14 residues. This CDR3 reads CASSQEGGASGYTF. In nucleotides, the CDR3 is TGTGCCAGCAGCCAAGAAGGGGGAGCCAGTGGCTACACCTTC.